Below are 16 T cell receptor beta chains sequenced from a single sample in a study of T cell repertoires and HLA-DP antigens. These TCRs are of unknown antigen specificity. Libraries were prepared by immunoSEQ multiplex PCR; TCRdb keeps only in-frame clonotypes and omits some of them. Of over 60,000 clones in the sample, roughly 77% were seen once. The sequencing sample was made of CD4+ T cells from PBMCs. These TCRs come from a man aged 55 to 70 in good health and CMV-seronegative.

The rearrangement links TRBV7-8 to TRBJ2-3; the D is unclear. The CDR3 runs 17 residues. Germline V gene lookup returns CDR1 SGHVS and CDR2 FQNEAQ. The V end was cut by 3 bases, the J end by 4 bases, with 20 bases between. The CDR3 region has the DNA TGTGCCAGCAGCTTTATGGGCAGGCTAATCATTCCAGATACGCAGTATTTT. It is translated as CASSFMGRLIIPDTQYF.

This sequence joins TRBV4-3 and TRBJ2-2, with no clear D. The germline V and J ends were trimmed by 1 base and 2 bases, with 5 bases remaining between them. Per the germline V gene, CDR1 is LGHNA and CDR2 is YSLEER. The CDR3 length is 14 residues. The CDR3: CASSQVGNTGELFF. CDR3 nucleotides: TGCGCCAGCAGCCAAGTTGGAAACACCGGGGAGCTGTTTTTT.

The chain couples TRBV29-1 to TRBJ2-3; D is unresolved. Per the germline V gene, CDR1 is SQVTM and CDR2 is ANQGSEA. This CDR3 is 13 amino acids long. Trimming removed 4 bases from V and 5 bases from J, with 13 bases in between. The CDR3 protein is CSVVGLVGDTQYF. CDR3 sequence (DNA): TGCAGCGTTGTTGGCCTCGTCGGAGATACGCAGTATTTT.

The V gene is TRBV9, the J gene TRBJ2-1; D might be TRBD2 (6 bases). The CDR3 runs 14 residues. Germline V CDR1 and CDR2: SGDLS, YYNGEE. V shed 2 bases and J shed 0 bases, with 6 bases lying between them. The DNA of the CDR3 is TGTGCCAGCAGCGTGGGGGGCTCCTACAATGAGCAGTTCTTC. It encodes CASSVGGSYNEQFF.

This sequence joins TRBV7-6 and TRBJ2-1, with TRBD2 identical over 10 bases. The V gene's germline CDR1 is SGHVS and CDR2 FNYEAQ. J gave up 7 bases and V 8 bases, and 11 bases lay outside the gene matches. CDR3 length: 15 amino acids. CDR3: CASPKEREGRNEQFF. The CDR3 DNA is TGTGCCAGCCCCAAGGAGCGGGAGGGCCGGAATGAGCAGTTCTTC.

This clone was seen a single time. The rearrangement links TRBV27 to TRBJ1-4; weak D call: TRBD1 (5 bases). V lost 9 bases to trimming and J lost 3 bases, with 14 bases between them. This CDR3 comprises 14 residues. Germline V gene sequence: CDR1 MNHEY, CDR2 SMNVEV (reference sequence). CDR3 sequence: CASTRTGANEKLFF. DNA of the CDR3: TGTGCCAGTACCCGCACAGGTGCTAATGAAAAACTGTTTTTT.

The CDR3 sequence is CASCPRAAMSSGNTIYF. The CDR3 DNA sequence: TGTGCCAGCTGTCCACGCGCTGCCATGAGCTCTGGAAACACCATATATTTT. The chain joins TRBV11-2 to TRBJ1-3; D call uncertain. The CDR3 is 17 amino acids. V lost 8 bases, J lost 0 bases, and 20 bases lay in between. Germline CDR1 and CDR2: SGHAT and FQNNGV.

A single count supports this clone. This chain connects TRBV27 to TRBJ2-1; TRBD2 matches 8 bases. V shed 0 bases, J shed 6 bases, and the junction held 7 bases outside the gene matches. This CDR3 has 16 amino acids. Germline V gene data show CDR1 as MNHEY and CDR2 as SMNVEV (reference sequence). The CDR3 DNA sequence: TGTGCCAGCAGTTTATCCGACGGGAGGGCCGGCAATGAGCAGTTCTTC. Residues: CASSLSDGRAGNEQFF.

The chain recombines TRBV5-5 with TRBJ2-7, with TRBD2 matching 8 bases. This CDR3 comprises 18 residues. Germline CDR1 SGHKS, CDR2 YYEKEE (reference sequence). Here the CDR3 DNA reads TGCGCCAGCAGCCAATCTATCTGGGCGGCTAGCGGGTTCTACGAGCAGTACGTC. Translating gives CASSQSIWAASGFYEQYV.

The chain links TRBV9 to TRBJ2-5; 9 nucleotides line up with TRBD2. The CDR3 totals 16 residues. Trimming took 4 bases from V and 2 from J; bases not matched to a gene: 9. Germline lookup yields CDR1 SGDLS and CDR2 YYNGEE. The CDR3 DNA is TGTGCCAGCAGCCCCCGGCCGGCGGGGGGGCAAGAGACCCAGTACTTC. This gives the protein CASSPRPAGGQETQYF.

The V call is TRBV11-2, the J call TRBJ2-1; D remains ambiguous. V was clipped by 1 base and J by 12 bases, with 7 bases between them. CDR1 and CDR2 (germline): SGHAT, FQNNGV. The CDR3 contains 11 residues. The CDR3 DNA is TGTGCCAGCAGCTTAGGGCTAAGGCAGTTCTTC. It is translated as CASSLGLRQFF.

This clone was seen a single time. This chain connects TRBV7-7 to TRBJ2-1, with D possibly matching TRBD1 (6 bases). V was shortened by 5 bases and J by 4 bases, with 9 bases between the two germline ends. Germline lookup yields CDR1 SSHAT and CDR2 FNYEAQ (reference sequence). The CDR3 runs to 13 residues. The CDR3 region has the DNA TGTGCCAGCAGCGTCGACAGGTACAATGAGCAGTTCTTC. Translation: CASSVDRYNEQFF.

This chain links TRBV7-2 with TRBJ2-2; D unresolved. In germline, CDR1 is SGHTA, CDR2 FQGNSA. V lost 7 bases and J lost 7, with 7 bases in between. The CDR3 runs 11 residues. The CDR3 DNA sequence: TGTGCCAGCACGCTGGGCGGGGAGCTGTTTTTT. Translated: CASTLGGELFF.

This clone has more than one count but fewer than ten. For the CDR3, the DNA is TGTGCCAGTAGAGGGACAGGGGGCAATGAGCAGTTCTTC. Its protein product is CASRGTGGNEQFF. V gene TRBV19 combines with J gene TRBJ2-1, with 11 bases lining up with TRBD1. After removal of 6 bases from V and 6 bases from J, the junction contained 1 base not matched to a gene. Germline CDR1 and CDR2: LNHDA and SQIVND (reference sequence). This CDR3 spans 13 amino acids.

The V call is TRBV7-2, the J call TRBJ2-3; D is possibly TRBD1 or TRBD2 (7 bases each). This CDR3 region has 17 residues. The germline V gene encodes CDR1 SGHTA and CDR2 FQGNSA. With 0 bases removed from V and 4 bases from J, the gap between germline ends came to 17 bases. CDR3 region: CASSLAGRTGRPDTQYF. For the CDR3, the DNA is TGTGCCAGCAGCTTAGCCGGGAGGACAGGTCGTCCAGATACGCAGTATTTT.

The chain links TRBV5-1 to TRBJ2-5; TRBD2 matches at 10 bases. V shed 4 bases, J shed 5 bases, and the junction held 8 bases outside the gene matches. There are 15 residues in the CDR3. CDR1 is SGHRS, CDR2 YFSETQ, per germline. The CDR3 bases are TGCGCCAGCAGCGAAACTAGCGGGGTATCCGAGACCCAGTACTTC. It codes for CASSETSGVSETQYF.